The 9 T cell receptor beta chains listed next were all sequenced from one sample in a study of cytomegalovirus exposure and HLA in healthy donors. Vbeta (60) and Jbeta (13) primers were used in the PCR. Measured with immunoSEQ multiplex PCR; TCRdb has only the in-frame clones, and not every one. This sample has roughly 130,000 clones, with over 70% found just once. The material sequenced was PBMCs. The receptors derive from a man in his late teens or twenties in good health and CMV-seronegative.

J is TRBJ2-3 and V is TRBV7-8, with a weak D call TRBD2 (6 bases). CDR3 length: 17 amino acids. Germline V CDR1 and CDR2: SGHVS, FQNEAQ. V was clipped by 2 bases and J by 1 base, with 16 bases between them. The CDR3 protein is CASSLRARWGGTDTQYF. The CDR3, as DNA: TGTGCCAGCAGCTTAAGGGCCAGGTGGGGGGGCACAGATACGCAGTATTTT.

As DNA, the CDR3 is TGTGCCAGCAGCTTAAATGCGGGTTACACTGAAGCTTTCTTT. As protein: CASSLNAGYTEAFF. The chain uses TRBV7-2 and TRBJ1-1; D remains ambiguous. The germline V gene has CDR1 SGHTA and CDR2 FQGNSA. The V gene lost 2 bases and the J gene lost 3 bases, with 10 bases spanning the gap. The CDR3 is 14 residues long.

This clone was seen just once. The CDR3 region is CASSLAGDTQYF. The CDR3 bases are TGTGCCAGCAGCTTGGCCGGGGATACGCAGTATTTT. The gene calls are TRBV5-6 and TRBJ2-3; D uncertain. This CDR3 spans 12 amino acids. V was pared by 0 bases and J by 6 bases, with 5 bases between. Germline-derived CDR1 and CDR2 are SGHDT and YYEEEE.

This sequence joins TRBV9 and TRBJ1-2; TRBD1 might be the D (6 bases). Trimming pared 0 bases from V and 0 bases from J, leaving 12 bases between. Germline V gene lookup returns CDR1 SGDLS and CDR2 YYNGEE. The CDR3 runs 16 residues. CDR3 in amino acids: CASSVGWGGPNYGYTF. The DNA of the CDR3 is TGTGCCAGCAGCGTAGGTTGGGGGGGGCCTAACTATGGCTACACCTTC.

The rearrangement joins TRBV10-3 to TRBJ2-5; no definite D call. The closer fit of TRBJ2-7 to the DNA end suggests the J call may be wrong. There are 15 residues in the CDR3. Germline V gene lookup returns CDR1 ENHRY and CDR2 SYGVKD. The CDR3 nucleotides read TGTGCCATCACCCCGCTTCAATTTTCCTCCTACGAGCAGTACTTC. Encoded protein: CAITPLQFSSYEQYF.

The chain uses TRBV5-1 and TRBJ2-6, with 8 bases identical to TRBD1. The J segment lost 0 bases and the V segment lost 5 bases, leaving 10 bases of the junction unmatched. The CDR3 contains 18 residues. Per germline, CDR1 SGHRS and CDR2 YFSETQ. The CDR3 nucleotides are TGCGCCAGCAGTAAAGAGACAGGGGCCAGCTCTGGGGCCAACGTCCTGACTTTC. Translation gives CASSKETGASSGANVLTF.

For the CDR3, the DNA is TGCGCCAGCAGCGTGGACAGGGGTCTCTCGCGCTACACCTTC. The encoded protein is CASSVDRGLSRYTF. The chain uses TRBV5-1 and TRBJ1-2, with 9 nucleotides matching TRBD1. Germline trimming cut 4 bases from V and 9 bases from J; bases unmatched to any gene: 10. CDR1 is SGHRS, CDR2 YFSETQ, per germline. The CDR3 extends over 14 amino acids.

The chain uses TRBV9 and TRBJ2-5; 9 bases line up with TRBD1. Germline values: CDR1 SGDLS, CDR2 YYNGEE. Trimming cost V 0 bases and J 4 bases; bases outside gene matches: 4. The CDR3 runs 15 residues. CDR3 bases: TGTGCCAGCAGCGTAGGTCCGGGACAGGGAGAGACCCAGTACTTC. This gives the protein CASSVGPGQGETQYF.

This clone was recorded a few times. Since the CDR3 does not end with the conserved phenylalanine or tryptophan, this likely comes from a read error. No DNA is shown, since the ends of the CDR3 on it are uncertain; the CDR3 is the one TCRdb lists. The rearrangement links TRBV6-5 to TRBJ1-2; the D call in the table, TRBD1, was not verified against the DNA. The CDR3 contains 13 residues when both ends are counted. The germline V gene has CDR1 MNHEY and CDR2 SVGAGI. The CDR3 here is CASSEAGQGTVSS.